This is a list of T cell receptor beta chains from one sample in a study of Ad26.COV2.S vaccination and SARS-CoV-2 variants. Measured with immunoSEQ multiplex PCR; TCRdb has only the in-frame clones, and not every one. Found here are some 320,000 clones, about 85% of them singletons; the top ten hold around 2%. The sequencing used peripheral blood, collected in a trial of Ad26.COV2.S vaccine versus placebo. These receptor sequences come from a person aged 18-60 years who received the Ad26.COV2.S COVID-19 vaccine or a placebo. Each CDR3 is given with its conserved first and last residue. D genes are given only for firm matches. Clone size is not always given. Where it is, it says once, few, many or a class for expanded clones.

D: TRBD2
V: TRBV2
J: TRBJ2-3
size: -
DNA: TGTGCCAGCAGAGAGGGACAACTAGCGGGGGGGCTGACAGATACGCAGTATTTT
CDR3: CASREGQLAGGLTDTQYF

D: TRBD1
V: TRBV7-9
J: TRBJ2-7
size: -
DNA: TGTGCCAGCAGCTTAGTGGGGACAGGGTACGAGCAGTACTTC
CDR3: CASSLVGTGYEQYF

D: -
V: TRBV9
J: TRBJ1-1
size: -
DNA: TGTGCCAGCAGCGAAGATGGGGGGGCGTATGTAACTGAAGCTTTCTTT
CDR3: CASSEDGGAYVTEAFF

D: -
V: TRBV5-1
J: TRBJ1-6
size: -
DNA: TGCGCCAGCAGCTTTGGCTCGGGTAATTCACCCCTCCACTTT
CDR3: CASSFGSGNSPLHF

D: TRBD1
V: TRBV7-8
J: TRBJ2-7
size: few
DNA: TGTGCCAGCAGCTCTCCGGGACAGCCCTACGAGCAGTACTTC
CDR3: CASSSPGQPYEQYF

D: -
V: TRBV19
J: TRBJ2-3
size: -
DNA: TGTGCCAGTAGTATTATCGGATCAGATACGCAGTATTTT
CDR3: CASSIIGSDTQYF

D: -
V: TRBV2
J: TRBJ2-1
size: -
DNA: TGTGCCAGCAGTGAAGTAGGGGTTTCCTACAATGAGCAGTTCTTC
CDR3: CASSEVGVSYNEQFF

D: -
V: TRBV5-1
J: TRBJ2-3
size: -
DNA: TGCGCCAGCAGCTTGGTCCTTATAACTTCTAGCACAGATACGCAGTATTTT
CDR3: CASSLVLITSSTDTQYF

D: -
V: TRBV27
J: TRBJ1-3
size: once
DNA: TGTGCCAGCAGTTCCCGAGGGGGCTCTGGAAACACCATATATTTT
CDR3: CASSSRGGSGNTIYF

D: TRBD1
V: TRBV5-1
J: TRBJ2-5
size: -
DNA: TGCGCCAGCAGCTTGGAAGGGACAGGGGGCTTGGAGACCCAGTACTTC
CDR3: CASSLEGTGGLETQYF

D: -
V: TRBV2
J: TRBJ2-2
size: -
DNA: TGTGCCAGCAGTGGACAGGACTACACCGGGGAGCTGTTTTTT
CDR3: CASSGQDYTGELFF

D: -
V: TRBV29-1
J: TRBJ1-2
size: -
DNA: TGCAGCGTTGAAGAACACGTAACACGGAGGAACACCTTC
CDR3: CSVEEHVTRRNTF

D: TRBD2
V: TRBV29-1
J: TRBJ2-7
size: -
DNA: TGCAGCTTCTGCTCCGGGACTAGCTACGAGCAGTACTTC
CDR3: CSFCSGTSYEQYF

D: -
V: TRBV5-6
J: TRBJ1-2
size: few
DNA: TGTGCCAGCAGCTTTCGGGGCACAGAGTATGGCTACACCTTC
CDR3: CASSFRGTEYGYTF

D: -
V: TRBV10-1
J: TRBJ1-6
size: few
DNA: TGCGCCACCCCAGCTGGGGGCTCCTATAATTCACCCCTCCACTTT
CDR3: CATPAGGSYNSPLHF

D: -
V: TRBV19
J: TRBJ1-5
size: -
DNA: TGTGCCAGTAGTATAGATGAACCGAATGGCAGGCCCCAGCATTTT
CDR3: CASSIDEPNGRPQHF

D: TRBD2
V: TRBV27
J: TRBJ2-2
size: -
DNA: TGTGCCAGCAAAATACTAGCGGGGGGGCACACCGGGGAGCTGTTTTTT
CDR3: CASKILAGGHTGELFF

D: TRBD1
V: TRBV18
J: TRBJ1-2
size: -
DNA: TGTGCCAGCTCACCAGGACAGGATAACTATGGCTACACCTTC
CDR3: CASSPGQDNYGYTF

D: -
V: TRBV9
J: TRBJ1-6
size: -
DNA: TGTGCCAGCAGCGTAGGGGGGGCGAGTAATTCACCCCTCCACTTT
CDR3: CASSVGGASNSPLHF

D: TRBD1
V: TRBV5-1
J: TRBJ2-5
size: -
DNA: TGCGCCAGCAGCGCGACAGGGGGCTCCGAGACCCAGTACTTC
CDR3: CASSATGGSETQYF

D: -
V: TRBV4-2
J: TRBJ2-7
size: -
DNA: TGTGCCAGCAGCACCCTGACTTCCCCGCGGGGCGAGCAGTACTTC
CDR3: CASSTLTSPRGEQYF

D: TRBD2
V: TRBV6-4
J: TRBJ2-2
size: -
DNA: TGTGCCAGCAGTGCCGGGGGGACGAACACCGGGGAGCTGTTTTTT
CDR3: CASSAGGTNTGELFF

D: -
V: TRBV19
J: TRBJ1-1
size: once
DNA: TGTGCCAGTCACCCAGCTTTGAACACTGAAGCTTTCTTT
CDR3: CASHPALNTEAFF

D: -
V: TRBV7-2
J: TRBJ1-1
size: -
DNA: TGTGCCAGCAGCACCAGGAACACTGAAGCTTTCTTT
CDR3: CASSTRNTEAFF

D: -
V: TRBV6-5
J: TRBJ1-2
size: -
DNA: TGTGCCAGCAGTCTTCATCCAGGGTTGGGAGGCTACACCTTC
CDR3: CASSLHPGLGGYTF

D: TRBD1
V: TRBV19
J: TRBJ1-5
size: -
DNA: TGTGCCAGTAGCCGGGACAGAAATAGCAATCAGCCCCAGCATTTT
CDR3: CASSRDRNSNQPQHF

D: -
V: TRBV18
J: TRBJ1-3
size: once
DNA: TGTGCCAGCTCACCAGAGGGATCTGGAAACACCATATATTTT
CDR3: CASSPEGSGNTIYF

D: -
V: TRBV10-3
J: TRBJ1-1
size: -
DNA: TGTGCCATCAGTGAGTCTCTCGGCAAAGGAACACTGGATGCTTTCTTT
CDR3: CAISESLGKGTLDAFF

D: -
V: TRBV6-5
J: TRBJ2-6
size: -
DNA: TGTGCCAGCAGGACCGGGGGGGCCAACGTCCTGACTTTC
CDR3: CASRTGGANVLTF

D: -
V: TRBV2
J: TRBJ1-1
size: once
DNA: TGTGCCAGCCGCTGGGGCGGGAGGCCTGAAGCTTTCTTT
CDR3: CASRWGGRPEAFF

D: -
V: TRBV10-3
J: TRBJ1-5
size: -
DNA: TGTGCCATCAGTGAGGGGGGGACGGCGCAGCCCCAGCATTTT
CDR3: CAISEGGTAQPQHF